The 20 T cell receptor beta chains below all came from one sample that was sequenced in a study of a mutant IDH1 vaccine in newly diagnosed glioma. The time point: baseline, week 1 (first vaccination visit). Treatment meaning: pre-vaccination baseline after standard-of-care therapy. Repertoires were generated with immunoSEQ multiplex PCR, while TCRdb's copy carries only in-frame clones and drops some. The sample has over 30,000 clones, 80% to 85% seen once. Material: peripheral blood mononuclear cells (PBMCs), obtained from a glioma patient treated with radiotherapy, temozolomide or both. Receptors were obtained from a middle-aged man with glioma. Some clones in this sample may be carry-over from other donors' samples.

CDR3 in DNA: TGTGCCAGTAGTGTAGGTCATACCTACGAGCAGTACTTC. It is translated as CASSVGHTYEQYF. The V and J genes are TRBV19 and TRBJ2-7; D gene uncertain. The CDR3 spans 13 residues. V lost 5 bases and J 2 bases, leaving 10 bases between the germline ends. The germline CDR1 and CDR2 sequences are LNHDA and SQIVND (reference sequence).

J is TRBJ1-2 and V is TRBV2; D gene uncertain. The CDR3 length is 13 residues. The germline CDR1 and CDR2 sequences are SNHLY and FYNNEI. V lost 2 bases, J lost 0 bases, and 4 bases lay in between. The CDR3 nucleotides read TGTGCCAGCAGTGAAAATTCTAACTATGGCTACACCTTC. Its translation is CASSENSNYGYTF.

This clone was counted only a few times. V gene TRBV7-2 combines with J gene TRBJ1-4; D perhaps matches TRBD1 (6 bases). Trimming stripped 1 base from V and 8 bases from J, with 17 bases between. CDR3 length equals 16 residues. The germline CDR1 and CDR2 sequences are SGHTA and FQGNSA. CDR3 coding DNA: TGTGCCAGCAGCTTAGAGGGACACAGCGTAGGGGAAAAACTGTTTTTT. Translating it yields CASSLEGHSVGEKLFF.

The rearrangement joins TRBV2 to TRBJ2-3; TRBD2 aligns across 9 bases. CDR1 and CDR2 (germline): SNHLY, FYNNEI. V lost 10 bases, J lost 4 bases, and 6 bases stayed unmatched. This CDR3 is 13 amino acids long. The CDR3 DNA reads as TGTGCCACCGCGGGGGGGCCACCAGATACGCAGTATTTT. As protein: CATAGGPPDTQYF.

The rearrangement joins TRBV7-9 to TRBJ2-2, with no clear D. This CDR3 spans 14 amino acids. From germline, CDR1 is SEHNR and CDR2 FQNEAQ (reference sequence). The ends were cut back, 5 bases at V and 8 bases at J, with 15 bases in the middle. CDR3 sequence: CASSTSLETGELFF. The CDR3 DNA reads as TGTGCCAGCAGCACCTCCCTGGAGACAGGGGAGCTGTTTTTT.

The CDR3 protein is CASSLAERSTDTQYF. The CDR3 region has the DNA TGCGCCAGCAGCCTGGCCGAGCGGAGCACAGATACGCAGTATTTT. The rearrangement links TRBV4-1 to TRBJ2-3; D possibly corresponds to TRBD2 (5 bases). From germline, CDR1 is MGHRA and CDR2 YSYEKL. The CDR3 consists of 15 residues. V was pared by 4 bases and J by 0 bases, with 11 bases between.

This clone was counted between two and nine times. The chain is built from TRBV5-4 and TRBJ1-3; D possibly corresponds to TRBD1 (5 bases). The length of the CDR3 is 14 residues. CDR1 and CDR2 from the germline V gene are SGHNT and YYREEE (reference sequence). Between the trimmed V and J ends, which lost 0 bases and 9 bases, there was a span of 13 bases. The CDR3 region has the DNA TGTGCCAGCAGCTTGGGTAGTTCAAGGGGCACCATATATTTT. Translated: CASSLGSSRGTIYF.

The chain recombines TRBV9 with TRBJ2-1; no firm D call. The CDR3 is 15 amino acids. V shed 0 bases and J shed 2 bases, with 9 bases lying between them. Looked up from germline, CDR1 is SGDLS and CDR2 is YYNGEE. The CDR3 coding sequence is TGTGCCAGCAGCGTAGGTCCAAGGCCCTACAATGAGCAGTTCTTC. This encodes CASSVGPRPYNEQFF. The whole variable domain, remainder taken from reference TRBV9 and TRBJ2-1, is DSGVTQTPKHLITATGQRVTLRCSPRSGDLSVYWYQQSLDQGLQFLIQYYNGEERAKGNILERFSAQQFPDLHSELNLSSLELGDSALYFCASSVGPRPYNEQFFGPGTRLTVL.

The rearrangement uses TRBV6-5 and TRBJ1-4, with 11 bases identical to TRBD1. The trim removed 11 bases at V and 10 bases at J, leaving 9 bases unmatched. CDR1 is MNHEY and CDR2 is SVGAGI in the germline V gene. The CDR3 runs 13 residues. CDR3 sequence reads: CAASGTGGGKLFF. The DNA for the CDR3 is TGTGCCGCCTCCGGGACAGGGGGTGGAAAACTGTTTTTT.

This sequence joins TRBV19 and TRBJ1-3; D might be TRBD1 (5 bases). CDR1 is LNHDA and CDR2 is SQIVND in the germline V gene (reference sequence). The CDR3 has 15 residues. The V end lost 3 bases, the J end lost 0 bases, and 9 bases lay between the germline ends. The CDR3 protein is CASSIGAASGNTIYF. The CDR3 nucleotides read TGTGCCAGTAGTATCGGGGCTGCCTCTGGAAACACCATATATTTT.

The rearrangement joins TRBV5-1 to TRBJ2-7, with TRBD1 identical over 8 bases. The CDR3 sequence is 14 residues long. With 4 bases clipped from V and 7 bases from J, the junction kept 10 bases outside the gene matches. CDR1 SGHRS and CDR2 YFSETQ come from the germline V gene. CDR3 sequence: CASSTIRGLQEQYF. CDR3 in DNA: TGCGCCAGCAGCACAATCAGGGGGCTACAAGAGCAGTACTTC. Based on the CDR3 plus reference TRBV5-1 and TRBJ2-7, the full variable domain is KAGVTQTPRYLIKTRGQQVTLSCSPISGHRSVSWYQQTPGQGLQFLFEYFSETQRNKGNFPGRFSGRQFSNSRSEMNVSTLELGDSALYLCASSTIRGLQEQYFGPGTRLTVT.

In its sample, this clone was seen a few times. This chain connects TRBV5-1 to TRBJ1-5; D is uncertain. V was shortened by 0 bases and J by 0 bases, with 7 bases between the two germline ends. The germline V gene encodes CDR1 SGHRS and CDR2 YFSETQ. The CDR3 has 15 residues. CDR3 DNA: TGCGCCAGCAGCTTGGCCCCTAGTAGCAATCAGCCCCAGCATTTT. Its protein product is CASSLAPSSNQPQHF.

This clone was seen just once. The chain recombines TRBV19 with TRBJ2-3; D is perhaps TRBD1 or TRBD2 (6 bases each). The CDR3 length is 12 residues. Germline V gene lookup returns CDR1 LNHDA and CDR2 SQIVND (reference sequence). Trimming cost V 5 bases and J 7 bases, with 10 bases left between them. The CDR3 sequence: CASSPGANTQYF. The CDR3 bases are TGTGCCAGTAGTCCGGGGGCAAATACGCAGTATTTT. Together with reference TRBV19 and TRBJ2-3, the CDR3 gives the full variable domain: DGGITQSPKYLFRKEGQNVTLSCEQNLNHDAMYWYRQDPGQGLRLIYYSQIVNDFQKGDIAEGYSVSREKKESFPLTVTSAQKNPTAFYLCASSPGANTQYFGPGTRLTVL.

In DNA, the CDR3 is TGCGCCAGCAGCCACCTCGACGGCTATGGCTACACCTTC. Protein sequence: CASSHLDGYGYTF. The genes are TRBV4-3 and TRBJ1-2; the D is unclear. Germline CDR1 is LGHNA and CDR2 is YSLEER. V was cut by 3 bases and J by 4 bases, with 9 bases left in between. The CDR3 has 13 amino acids.

The rearrangement joins TRBV28 to TRBJ1-1, with D hard to call. V dropped 5 bases and J dropped 8 bases, with 12 bases sitting between them. Germline CDR1 reads MDHEN; CDR2 reads SYDVKM. The CDR3 consists of 12 residues. DNA for the CDR3: TGTGCCAGCAGTGTCAGGAACTGGGAAGCTTTCTTT. Translated: CASSVRNWEAFF.

The V gene is TRBV29-1, the J gene TRBJ2-2, with D tentatively TRBD1 (7 bases). CDR1 is SQVTM and CDR2 is ANQGSEA in the germline V gene. This CDR3 spans 12 amino acids. Trimming took 6 bases from V and 6 from J, leaving 11 bases between them. The DNA for the CDR3 is TGCAGCGTCCGCGGGACAGCCGGGGAGCTGTTTTTT. It translates to CSVRGTAGELFF.

Concerning this clone itself: Other DNA sequences from this sample encode an identical CDR3 as well. V gene TRBV20-1 combines with J gene TRBJ2-7, with D unresolved. The V end was cut by 6 bases, the J end by 2 bases, with 8 bases between. Per the germline V gene, CDR1 is DFQATT and CDR2 is SNEGSKA (reference sequence). This CDR3 is 11 amino acids long. CDR3 in amino acids: CSARTTYEQYF. The CDR3 nucleotides are TGCAGTGCCCGTACAACCTACGAGCAGTACTTC.

This clone showed up just once. The chain links TRBV2 to TRBJ2-1; D is ambiguous. Germline assignment: CDR1 SNHLY and CDR2 FYNNEI. Trimming stripped 6 bases from V and 6 bases from J, with 12 bases between. This CDR3 is 13 amino acids long. The CDR3 bases are TGTGCCAGCAGATTCGGACGGGTCAATGAGCAGTTCTTC. This gives the protein CASRFGRVNEQFF.

This clone was picked up one time. V usage is TRBV9 and J usage is TRBJ2-3; the D is unclear. Germline loops: CDR1 SGDLS, CDR2 YYNGEE. V lost 2 bases and J lost 2, with 12 bases in between. The CDR3 runs to 15 residues. In DNA, the CDR3 is TGTGCCAGCAGCGTGTATCACAGTACCACAGATACGCAGTATTTT. This encodes CASSVYHSTTDTQYF.

The V and J genes are TRBV4-1 and TRBJ2-3, with 12 bases that match TRBD2. Germline V gene sequence: CDR1 MGHRA, CDR2 YSYEKL. This CDR3 has 14 amino acids. V lost 7 bases, J lost 4 bases, and 3 bases stayed unmatched. The CDR3 nucleotides read TGCGCCAGCAAACGACTAGCGGGAGCAGATACGCAGTATTTT. Its translation: CASKRLAGADTQYF.